The 18 T cell receptor beta chains below were found in one sample sequenced in a study of cytomegalovirus exposure and HLA in healthy donors. This PCR relied on a set of 60 Vbeta primers and 13 Jbeta primers. Profiling relied on immunoSEQ multiplex PCR, and the TCRdb table lists in-frame clones only, not all of them. The sample lists 100,000 to 150,000 clones, approximately 80% seen once, with roughly 2% in the top ten. Sequencing input: PBMCs. These receptor sequences come from a young man in good health and CMV-seronegative.

The chain joins TRBV5-1 to TRBJ2-1; TRBD1 aligns across 8 bases. The CDR3 loop spans 15 amino acids. Germline CDR1 is SGHRS and CDR2 is YFSETQ. Trimming at V came to 3 bases and at J to 10 bases, leaving 12 bases not matched to a gene. CDR3 region: CASSSTSGGNVEQFF. CDR3 DNA sequence: TGCGCCAGCAGCTCGACCTCAGGGGGCAACGTAGAGCAGTTCTTC. The full variable domain, with the rest looked up from reference TRBV5-1 and TRBJ2-1, is KAGVTQTPRYLIKTRGQQVTLSCSPISGHRSVSWYQQTPGQGLQFLFEYFSETQRNKGNFPGRFSGRQFSNSRSEMNVSTLELGDSALYLCASSSTSGGNVEQFFGPGTRLTVL.

This clone was seen a few times. The chain links TRBV20-1 to TRBJ2-7; the D is unclear. Germline values: CDR1 DFQATT, CDR2 SNEGSKA (reference sequence). This CDR3 spans 11 amino acids. Trimming took 1 base from V and 3 from J, leaving 4 bases between them. Written as DNA, the CDR3 is TGCAGTGCTAGAGCCGGCTACGAGCAGTACTTC. Amino acids: CSARAGYEQYF.

This clone was counted once. This rearrangement joins TRBV19 to TRBJ2-5; no clear D. V shed 1 base and J shed 1 base, with 7 bases lying between them. The CDR3 consists of 14 residues. CDR1 and CDR2 (germline): LNHDA, SQIVND (reference sequence). The CDR3: CASSIGLLQETQYF. CDR3 bases: TGTGCCAGTAGTATAGGTCTACTCCAAGAGACCCAGTACTTC.

This chain joins TRBV18 and TRBJ2-4, with no clear D. The CDR3 is 16 residues long. Trimming left V 1 base short and J 0 bases short, with 10 bases between. Germline lookup yields CDR1 KGHSH and CDR2 LQKENI. The CDR3 DNA reads as TGTGCCAGCTCACCACAGAGTCAACTAGCCAAAAACATTCAGTACTTC. Translated: CASSPQSQLAKNIQYF.

The rearrangement joins TRBV27 to TRBJ1-1; 7 bases are a match to TRBD1. This CDR3 contains 16 residues. J was trimmed by 2 bases and V by 5 bases; bases with no gene match: 11. The germline V gene encodes CDR1 MNHEY and CDR2 SMNVEV (reference sequence). The CDR3, as DNA: TGTGCCAGCAGTCGACTAGGGACAGCCCTAAACACTGAAGCTTTCTTT. Its translation is CASSRLGTALNTEAFF.

The CDR3 spells CASSPGLASSYEQYF. CDR3 nucleotides: TGTGCCAGCAGCCCGGGACTAGCAAGCTCCTACGAGCAGTACTTC. This sequence joins TRBV7-2 and TRBJ2-7, with 9 bases aligning to TRBD2. The germline V gene encodes CDR1 SGHTA and CDR2 FQGNSA. The CDR3 contains 15 residues. J gave up 0 bases and V 5 bases, and 5 bases lay outside the gene matches. The variable domain in full, completed from reference TRBV7-2 and TRBJ2-7, reads GAGVSQSPSNKVTEKGKDVELRCDPISGHTALYWYRQSLGQGLEFLIYFQGNSAPDKSGLPSDRFSAERTGGSVSTLTIQRTQQEDSAVYLCASSPGLASSYEQYFGPGTRLTVT.

This clone has just one count. V usage is TRBV7-3 and J usage is TRBJ2-1; 8 nucleotides line up with TRBD2. The CDR3 is made up of 19 amino acids. Germline values: CDR1 SGHTA, CDR2 FQGTGA. J lost 4 bases, V lost 5 bases, and 19 bases had no gene match. The CDR3 DNA reads TGTGCCAGCAGCGCGCGTCCCGGGACTAGAACGGGGGGGTACAATGAGCAGTTCTTC. As protein: CASSARPGTRTGGYNEQFF.

The chain is built from TRBV6-5 and TRBJ2-5; D is perhaps TRBD1 (6 bases). This CDR3 region has 15 residues. The V end lost 0 bases, the J end lost 1 base, and 9 bases lay between the germline ends. Germline V CDR1 and CDR2: MNHEY, SVGAGI. Here the CDR3 DNA reads TGTGCCAGCAGTTACTCGACAGGATTCCAAGAGACCCAGTACTTC. Protein sequence: CASSYSTGFQETQYF.

The rearrangement links TRBV2 to TRBJ1-2; D is possibly TRBD1 (5 bases). The CDR3 loop spans 13 amino acids. CDR1 SNHLY and CDR2 FYNNEI come from the germline V gene. With 6 bases removed from V and 4 bases from J, the gap between germline ends came to 12 bases. The CDR3 bases are TGTGCCAGCAGGGCCGACAGCTCCTATGGCTACACCTTC. Its protein is CASRADSSYGYTF.

V gene TRBV30 combines with J gene TRBJ1-1; D gene ambiguous. The CDR3 covers 19 residues. Germline CDR1 and CDR2: GTSNPN and SVGIG (reference sequence). Trimming cost V 0 bases and J 0 bases, with 23 bases left between them. CDR3 sequence: CAWSVPLAAVTSMNTEAFF. The CDR3 bases are TGTGCCTGGAGTGTACCCCTAGCTGCAGTGACGAGTATGAACACTGAAGCTTTCTTT.

The chain has TRBV4-1 and TRBJ1-1; 7 bases are shared with TRBD1. CDR1 and CDR2 (germline): MGHRA, YSYEKL. This CDR3 is 19 amino acids long. After removal of 1 base from V and 1 base from J, the junction contained 15 bases not matched to a gene. DNA of the CDR3: TGCGCCAGCAGCCAAGTCACGGTGACAGGGAGGACAAAGAACACTGAAGCTTTCTTT. It codes for CASSQVTVTGRTKNTEAFF.

The CDR3 DNA reads as TGCGCCAGCAGCTCTGGACCGGGACAACTAAGGGGTGAAAAACTGTTTTTT. Translated: CASSSGPGQLRGEKLFF. The genes are TRBV5-1 and TRBJ1-4; D may be TRBD1 (6 bases). The CDR3 sequence is 17 residues long. The V end was cut by 3 bases, the J end by 7 bases, with 22 bases between. Germline V CDR1 and CDR2: SGHRS, YFSETQ.

The genes are TRBV7-9 and TRBJ2-7; D gene uncertain. The V end lost 0 bases, the J end lost 2 bases, and 8 bases lay between the germline ends. Germline-derived CDR1 and CDR2 are SEHNR and FQNEAQ (reference sequence). The CDR3 runs to 14 residues. This CDR3 reads CASSLAATAYEQYF. CDR3 DNA sequence: TGTGCCAGCAGCTTAGCGGCCACAGCCTACGAGCAGTACTTC. The variable domain in full, completed from reference TRBV7-9 and TRBJ2-7, reads DTGVSQNPRHKITKRGQNVTFRCDPISEHNRLYWYRQTLGQGPEFLTYFQNEAQLEKSRLLSDRFSAERPKGSFSTLEIQRTEQGDSAMYLCASSLAATAYEQYFGPGTRLTVT.

The chain carries TRBV5-1 and TRBJ2-1, with TRBD2 matching 7 bases. Losses at the gene ends were 4 bases for V and 2 bases for J; bases not matched to a gene: 3. Germline values: CDR1 SGHRS, CDR2 YFSETQ. This CDR3 region has 14 residues. In DNA, the CDR3 is TGCGCCAGCAGCGCGACTAGCCCCTACAATGAGCAGTTCTTC. Translating gives CASSATSPYNEQFF. Full variable domain (rest looked up from reference TRBV5-1 and TRBJ2-1): KAGVTQTPRYLIKTRGQQVTLSCSPISGHRSVSWYQQTPGQGLQFLFEYFSETQRNKGNFPGRFSGRQFSNSRSEMNVSTLELGDSALYLCASSATSPYNEQFFGPGTRLTVL.

The chain recombines TRBV4-3 with TRBJ2-2, with D possibly being TRBD1 (5 bases). Trimming left V 0 bases short and J 4 bases short, with 12 bases between. Germline-derived CDR1 and CDR2 are LGHNA and YSLEER. The CDR3 is 16 residues long. Here the CDR3 reads CASSQDQRQGTGELFF. Written as DNA, the CDR3 is TGCGCCAGCAGCCAAGATCAGAGGCAGGGCACCGGGGAGCTGTTTTTT.

The J gene is TRBJ1-6, the V gene TRBV6-5; D possibly corresponds to TRBD1 (6 bases). The CDR3 consists of 14 residues. Germline assignment: CDR1 MNHEY and CDR2 SVGAGI. With 5 bases removed from V and 7 bases from J, the gap between germline ends came to 12 bases. Here the CDR3 reads CASSLTGNNSPLHF. The DNA of the CDR3 is TGTGCCAGCAGTCTTACAGGGAACAATTCACCCCTCCACTTT.

The gene calls are TRBV27 and TRBJ2-2; 7 positions match TRBD1. J gave up 7 bases and V 6 bases, and 8 bases lay outside the gene matches. Germline V lookup: CDR1 MNHEY, CDR2 SMNVEV (reference sequence). The CDR3 consists of 14 residues. CDR3 DNA: TGTGCCAGCAGCCGGAGAGGGGGCTTCGGGGAGCTGTTTTTT. Translated, it gives CASSRRGGFGELFF.

This clone has only one observation. The chain joins TRBV28 to TRBJ2-5, with a weak D call TRBD2 (5 bases). The V gene's germline CDR1 is MDHEN and CDR2 SYDVKM. V lost 5 bases, J lost 11 bases, and 15 bases lay in between. There are 12 residues in the CDR3. The CDR3 nucleotides are TGTGCCAGCAGTGGCGGGCTTTGGGAGCAGTACTTC. Translation: CASSGGLWEQYF.